This T cell receptor beta chain appears in the sequencing data of a study of T-cell reconstitution after alpha-beta-depleted transplantation in children. Study-level points and caveats: Where alpha-beta T cells came from about two months after transplant was reportedly several hundred expanded graft clones.

Preparation of the TCRbeta library used unique molecular identifiers. In TCRdb, the PCR reads were re-called with MiXCR into one record per CDR3 protein. The table shows some 200,000 distinct CDR3 sequences, with 11% occurring only once. With regard to this clonotype: Its antigen is currently unknown.

Germline lookup yields CDR1 GTSNPN and CDR2 SVGIG (reference sequence). The germline V and J ends were trimmed by 4 bases and 11 bases, with 18 bases remaining between them. CDR3 length: 14 residues. The chain couples TRBV30 to TRBJ1-6; weak D call: TRBD1 (5 bases). The TCR comes from a child less than two years old with acute myeloid leukemia, due to receive a stem cell transplant. Sequencing was performed on PBMCs, taken before TCRalphabeta/CD19-depleted stem cell transplant. The CDR3 DNA reads as TGTGCCTGGATGGAGGACATTAGACTGGCACCCCTCCACTTT. As protein: CAWMEDIRLAPLHF. Using reference TRBV30 and TRBJ1-6 for the parts outside the CDR3, the full variable domain is SQTIHQWPATLVQPVGSPLSLECTVEGTSNPNLYWYRQAAGRGLQLLFYSVGIGQISSEVPQNLSASRPQDRQFILSSKKLLLSDSGFYLCAWMEDIRLAPLHFGNGTRLTVT.